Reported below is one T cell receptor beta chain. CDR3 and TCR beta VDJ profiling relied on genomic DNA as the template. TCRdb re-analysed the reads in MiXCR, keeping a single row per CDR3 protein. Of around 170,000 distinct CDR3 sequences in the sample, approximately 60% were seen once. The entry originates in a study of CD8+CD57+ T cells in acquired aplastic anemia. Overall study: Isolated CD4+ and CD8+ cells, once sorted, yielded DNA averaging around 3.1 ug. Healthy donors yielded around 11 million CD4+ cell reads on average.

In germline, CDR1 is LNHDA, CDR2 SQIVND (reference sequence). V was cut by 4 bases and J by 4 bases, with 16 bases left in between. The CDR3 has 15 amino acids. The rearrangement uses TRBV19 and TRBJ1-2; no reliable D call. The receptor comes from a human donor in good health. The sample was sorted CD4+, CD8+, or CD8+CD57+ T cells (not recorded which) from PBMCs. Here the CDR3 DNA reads TGTGCCAGTAGTACCCCACTTGCGGTTGGCTATGGCTACACCTTC. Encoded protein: CASSTPLAVGYGYTF. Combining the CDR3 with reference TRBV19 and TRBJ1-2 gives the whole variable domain DGGITQSPKYLFRKEGQNVTLSCEQNLNHDAMYWYRQDPGQGLRLIYYSQIVNDFQKGDIAEGYSVSREKKESFPLTVTSAQKNPTAFYLCASSTPLAVGYGYTFGSGTRLTVV.